A single sample is the source of the 5 T cell receptor beta chains below, sequenced in a study of blood T cell repertoires in COVID-19. Sequenced by immunoSEQ multiplex PCR; TCRdb stores in-frame clones only, minus some. The table has about 140,000 clones, 84% seen once. The sample was peripheral blood. The receptor source for this set is a human donor in a cohort sampled during active COVID-19.

This rearrangement joins TRBV5-1 to TRBJ1-6, with 7 bases that match TRBD1. The CDR3 length is 15 residues. Trimming removed 4 bases from V and 5 bases from J; junction bases left unmatched: 6. Germline V gene lookup returns CDR1 SGHRS and CDR2 YFSETQ. The CDR3 loop reads CASSQIGTDNSPLHF. CDR3 nucleotides: TGCGCCAGCAGCCAAATCGGGACAGATAATTCACCCCTCCACTTT.

V usage is TRBV6-2 or TRBV6-3 and J usage is TRBJ2-3, with 9 bases identical to TRBD2. CDR3 length: 20 residues. Germline V gene lookup returns CDR1 MNHEY and CDR2 SVGEGT. Trimming removed 0 bases from V and 5 bases from J; junction bases left unmatched: 18. CDR3 DNA sequence: TGTGCCAGCAGTTACTCGGTGACGCGGGGGGGCGACGAGGGCAGAGATACGCAGTATTTT. Encoded protein: CASSYSVTRGGDEGRDTQYF.

Points on this clone: A read error may account for a junction end that differs from germline. The chain recombines TRBV7-7 with TRBJ2-7, with 8 bases aligning to TRBD1. The CDR3 spans 13 residues. CDR1 is SSHAT, CDR2 FNYEAQ, per germline (reference sequence). The CDR3, as DNA: TGTGCTAGCAGCTCAGACAGGGGAGCCGAGCAGTACTTC. It codes for CASSSDRGAEQYF.

The chain uses TRBV6-5 and TRBJ2-3; 15 bases are shared with TRBD2. The germline V gene has CDR1 MNHEY and CDR2 SVGAGI. The V gene end was trimmed by 4 bases and the J gene end by 10 bases; junction bases not matched to a gene: 6. The CDR3 is made up of 15 amino acids. The CDR3 sequence: CASSSGTSGGTAQYF. CDR3 nucleotides: TGTGCCAGCAGTTCAGGGACTAGCGGGGGGACCGCGCAGTATTTT.

The chain recombines TRBV2 with TRBJ2-3, with D maybe TRBD2 (6 bases). Germline V CDR1 and CDR2: SNHLY, FYNNEI. Trimming stripped 5 bases from V and 4 bases from J, with 19 bases between. The CDR3 extends over 16 amino acids. The CDR3 region is CASSPGLFVRSDTQYF. DNA for the CDR3: TGTGCCAGCAGTCCGGGACTCTTCGTTCGTTCAGATACGCAGTATTTT.